A selection of T cell receptor beta chains follows, all from one sample in a study of T cell changes during pregnancy in multiple sclerosis. Clones were sequenced by immunoSEQ multiplex PCR, and TCRdb holds only the in-frame ones, with some missing. The sample consists of approximately 37,000 clones, just over 90% of them appearing once. The sample was CD4+ T cells from peripheral blood mononuclear cells, taken in the third trimester of pregnancy. These receptors came from a female donor with multiple sclerosis, enrolled in a pregnancy study. Each CDR3 is given with its conserved first and last residue. Fields, in order: D gene, clone size, V gene, J gene, CDR3 protein, CDR3 DNA. A D gene is named only where the DNA matches it firmly. Expanded clones get a size class; other rows say once, few or many, or leave the size out.

-,-,TRBV10-3,TRBJ2-1,CAISESPSWEQFF,TGTGCCATCAGTGAGTCGCCTAGTTGGGAGCAGTTCTTC
-,-,TRBV4-2,TRBJ2-1,CASSQDLRGPLGNEQFF,TGTGCCAGCAGCCAAGATTTGCGGGGGCCCCTGGGCAATGAGCAGTTCTTC
-,-,TRBV29-1,TRBJ2-5,CSAVERVSRTQYF,TGCAGCGCCGTGGAGCGGGTGAGTCGGACCCAGTACTTC
-,-,TRBV5-4,TRBJ1-2,CASRSGNDYGYTF,TGTGCCAGCAGGTCAGGGAACGACTATGGCTACACCTTC
-,-,TRBV11-2,TRBJ1-2,CASRRSGLGYTF,TGTGCCAGCAGGAGGAGTGGGTTAGGCTACACCTTC
TRBD1,-,TRBV28,TRBJ1-5,CASSFGSQGAASNQPQHF,TGTGCCAGCAGTTTCGGGAGTCAGGGGGCGGCGAGCAATCAGCCCCAGCATTTT
-,-,TRBV4-1,TRBJ1-5,CASSQVRGIVQPQHF,TGCGCCAGCAGCCAAGTTAGGGGGATAGTCCAGCCCCAGCATTTT
TRBD2,-,TRBV7-8,TRBJ2-7,CASSPGGAAAYEQYF,TGTGCCAGCAGCCCCGGGGGGGCTGCCGCCTACGAGCAGTACTTC
-,-,TRBV18,TRBJ2-1,CASSRPEAYNEQFF,TGTGCCAGCTCACGGCCTGAGGCCTACAATGAGCAGTTCTTC
-,-,TRBV7-9,TRBJ2-7,CASSFHEGAYEQYF,TGTGCCAGCAGCTTTCACGAGGGAGCCTACGAGCAGTACTTC
TRBD2,once,TRBV27,TRBJ2-1,CASSLLGLAGGENNEQFF,TGTGCCAGCAGTTTACTCGGGCTAGCGGGAGGGGAGAACAATGAGCAGTTCTTC
-,-,TRBV18,TRBJ2-7,CASSPQGKDSWEQYF,TGTGCCAGCTCCCCTCAGGGGAAGGACTCGTGGGAGCAGTACTTC
TRBD2,-,TRBV4-2,TRBJ2-7,CASSPLGASGAYEQYF,TGTGCCAGCAGCCCACTGGGCGCTAGCGGGGCCTACGAGCAGTACTTC
-,-,TRBV5-8,TRBJ1-1,CASSFRTANTEAFF,TGTGCCAGCAGCTTCAGGACAGCGAACACTGAAGCTTTCTTT
TRBD1,-,TRBV9,TRBJ2-7,CASSAPGQAYEQYF,TGTGCCAGCAGCGCTCCGGGACAGGCCTACGAGCAGTACTTC
TRBD2,-,TRBV28,TRBJ2-5,CASSSLPGGEGETQYF,TGTGCCAGCAGTTCCCTCCCGGGGGGGGAGGGAGAGACCCAGTACTTC
TRBD1,-,TRBV2,TRBJ2-7,CASSGDRGFDEQYF,TGTGCCAGCAGTGGGGACAGGGGGTTCGACGAGCAGTACTTC
-,-,TRBV19,TRBJ1-5,CASSIGPSPNQPQHF,TGTGCCAGTAGTATAGGGCCAAGTCCCAATCAGCCCCAGCATTTT
-,-,TRBV27,TRBJ2-5,CASSPMTARGTQYF,TGTGCCAGCAGTCCGATGACCGCTCGGGGGACCCAGTACTTC
-,-,TRBV5-1,TRBJ1-2,CASSLAGGNYGYTF,TGCGCCAGCAGCTTGGCCGGGGGAAACTATGGCTACACCTTC
-,-,TRBV10-3,TRBJ2-7,CAISESLTTFTYEQYF,TGTGCCATCAGTGAGTCTCTGACAACCTTTACCTACGAGCAGTACTTC
-,once,TRBV29-1,TRBJ1-1,CSVGKPNTEAFF,TGCAGCGTTGGCAAGCCGAACACTGAAGCTTTCTTT
TRBD2,-,TRBV7-3,TRBJ2-1,CASSLDSGGLHTEQFF,TGTGCCAGCAGCTTAGATAGCGGGGGCCTCCATACGGAGCAGTTCTTC
-,-,TRBV25-1,TRBJ2-7,CASSAGYEQYF,TGTGCCAGCAGTGCAGGTTACGAGCAGTACTTC
TRBD1,-,TRBV30,TRBJ1-1,CAWRPGTVLRTEAFF,TGTGCCTGGCGCCCCGGGACAGTCCTTCGAACTGAAGCTTTCTTT
-,-,TRBV7-2,TRBJ1-2,CASSLHTNYGYTF,TGTGCCAGCAGCTTACACACTAACTATGGCTACACCTTC
-,-,TRBV4-3,TRBJ1-6,CASSQVMGNSPLHF,TGCGCCAGCAGCCAAGTTATGGGCAATTCACCCCTCCACTTT
TRBD1,-,TRBV7-6,TRBJ1-6,CASSLEDRPDSPLHF,TGTGCCAGCAGCTTAGAGGACAGGCCGGATTCACCCCTCCACTTT
TRBD2,-,TRBV30,TRBJ2-1,CAWSVPSGEIF,TGTGCCTGGAGTGTACCTAGCGGGGAAATCTTC
TRBD1,-,TRBV19,TRBJ2-4,CASSPRGRTGSYIQYF,TGTGCCAGTAGCCCTCGAGGTCGGACAGGGTCGTACATTCAGTACTTC
TRBD1,-,TRBV19,TRBJ1-1,CASSLRQGRAFF,TGTGCCAGTAGCCTACGACAGGGGCGAGCTTTCTTT
-,-,TRBV7-8,TRBJ1-6,CASSLEGVTSDSPLHF,TGTGCCAGCAGCTTAGAGGGGGTAACCTCGGATTCACCCCTCCACTTT
TRBD1,-,TRBV7-2,TRBJ2-7,CASSPRTGDPYEQYF,TGTGCCAGCAGCCCCCGGACAGGGGATCCCTACGAGCAGTACTTC
TRBD2,-,TRBV7-3,TRBJ2-5,CASSLGTRTTAQYF,TGTGCCAGCAGCTTAGGGACTAGAACCACGGCGCAGTACTTC
-,-,TRBV5-1,TRBJ2-7,CASSLVTGVANNEQYF,TGCGCCAGCAGCTTGGTAACGGGAGTGGCAAACAACGAGCAGTACTTC
TRBD1,-,TRBV6-5,TRBJ1-3,CASSYSDRGGNTIYF,TGTGCCAGCAGTTACTCCGACAGGGGTGGAAACACCATATATTTT
-,-,TRBV29-1,TRBJ2-7,CSVLAPRAPYEQYF,TGCAGCGTTCTGGCACCCAGGGCCCCCTACGAGCAGTACTTC
-,-,TRBV9,TRBJ1-2,CASSHNFRRYGYTF,TGTGCCAGCAGTCACAACTTTAGGCGGTATGGCTACACCTTC
-,-,TRBV4-1,TRBJ2-5,CASSQMLQQETQYF,TGCGCCAGCAGCCAAATGTTACAGCAAGAGACCCAGTACTTC
-,once,TRBV5-1,TRBJ2-2,CASSSNPGLGELFF,TGCGCCAGCAGCTCGAACCCCGGGTTAGGGGAGCTGTTTTTT
TRBD1,-,TRBV27,TRBJ2-7,CASSFSTGTGPGEQYF,TGTGCCAGCAGCTTCTCGACCGGGACAGGGCCTGGCGAGCAGTACTTC
-,once,TRBV19,TRBJ1-2,CASSIYGQSVRGYTF,TGTGCCAGTAGTATATACGGACAGTCCGTGCGGGGCTACACCTTC
-,-,TRBV5-4,TRBJ2-6,CASSLGREGANVLTF,TGTGCCAGCAGCTTGGGGAGGGAGGGGGCCAACGTCCTGACTTTC
TRBD1,-,TRBV2,TRBJ1-5,CASSEASRTGRSVAQPQHF,TGTGCCAGCAGTGAAGCGAGCAGGACAGGGAGGTCAGTGGCTCAGCCCCAGCATTTT
-,once,TRBV9,TRBJ2-2,CARGTPHRPGELFF,TGTGCCAGAGGGACTCCCCACCGTCCCGGGGAGCTGTTTTTT
TRBD1,-,TRBV27,TRBJ1-6,CASTPRDRGNSPLHF,TGTGCCAGCACCCCCCGGGACAGGGGAAATTCACCCCTCCACTTT
TRBD1,-,TRBV7-3,TRBJ2-3,CASSFDRGVTDTQYF,TGTGCCAGCAGCTTTGACAGGGGAGTGACAGATACGCAGTATTTT
TRBD1,-,TRBV18,TRBJ1-5,CASSPIPGTGDNQPQHF,TGTGCCAGCTCACCAATCCCGGGGACAGGGGACAATCAGCCCCAGCATTTT
-,-,TRBV4-2,TRBJ1-1,CASSQGQGKNEAFF,TGTGCCAGCAGCCAAGGGCAGGGGAAAAATGAAGCTTTCTTT
-,-,TRBV11-1,TRBJ1-1,CASKRLPITTEAFF,TGTGCCAGCAAACGGTTGCCAATTACCACTGAAGCTTTCTTT
TRBD1,-,TRBV19,TRBJ1-5,CASSRARDRGFSNQPQHF,TGTGCCAGTAGTAGGGCCCGGGACAGGGGGTTTAGCAATCAGCCCCAGCATTTT
-,-,TRBV29-1,TRBJ1-2,CSAGEPGRYTF,TGCAGCGCGGGAGAGCCCGGGCGCTACACCTTC
-,-,TRBV7-2,TRBJ2-3,CASSLGLGQLDTQYF,TGTGCCAGCAGCTTAGGCCTGGGGCAGCTTGATACGCAGTATTTT
TRBD1,-,TRBV4-1,TRBJ1-1,CASSPRQGTGSEQWTEAFF,TGCGCCAGCAGCCCCCGACAGGGTACAGGGTCCGAACAATGGACTGAAGCTTTCTTT
TRBD1,once,TRBV7-6,TRBJ1-4,CASSLAPPGQGGTNEKLFF,TGTGCCAGCAGCTTAGCCCCCCCTGGACAGGGTGGAACTAATGAAAAACTGTTTTTT
TRBD1,-,TRBV2,TRBJ1-1,CASSERGTGYTEAFF,TGTGCCAGCAGTGAGCGTGGGACAGGCTACACTGAAGCTTTCTTT